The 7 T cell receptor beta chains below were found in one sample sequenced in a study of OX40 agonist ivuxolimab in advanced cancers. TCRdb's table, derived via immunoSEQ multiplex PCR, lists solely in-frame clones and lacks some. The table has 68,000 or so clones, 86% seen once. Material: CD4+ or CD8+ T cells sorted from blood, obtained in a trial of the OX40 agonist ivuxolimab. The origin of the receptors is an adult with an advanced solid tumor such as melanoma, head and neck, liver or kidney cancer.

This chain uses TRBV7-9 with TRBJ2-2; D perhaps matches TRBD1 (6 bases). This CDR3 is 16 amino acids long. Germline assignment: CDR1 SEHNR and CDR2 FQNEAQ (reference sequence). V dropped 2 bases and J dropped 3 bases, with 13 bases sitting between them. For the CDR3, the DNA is TGTGCCAGCAGCTTATGGCCAGGGGTATACACCGGGGAGCTGTTTTTT. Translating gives CASSLWPGVYTGELFF.

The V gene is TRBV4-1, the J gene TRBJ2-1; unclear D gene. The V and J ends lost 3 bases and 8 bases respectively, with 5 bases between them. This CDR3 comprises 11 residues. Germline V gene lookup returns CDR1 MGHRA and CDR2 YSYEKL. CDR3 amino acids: CASSQADEQFF. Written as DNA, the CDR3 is TGCGCCAGCAGCCAGGCTGATGAGCAGTTCTTC.

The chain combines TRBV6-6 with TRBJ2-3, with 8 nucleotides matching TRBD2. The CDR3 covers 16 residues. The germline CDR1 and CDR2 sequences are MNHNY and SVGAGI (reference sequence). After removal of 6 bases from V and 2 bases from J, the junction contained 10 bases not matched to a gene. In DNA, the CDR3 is TGTGCCAGCAGCGGGACTGGCGGGGGGAACACAGATACGCAGTATTTT. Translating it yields CASSGTGGGNTDTQYF.

CDR3 DNA sequence: TGTGCCAGCCGCCCTAGGACTGAAGCTTTCTTT. Translated: CASRPRTEAFF. The J gene is TRBJ1-1, the V gene TRBV7-9; D unclear. The CDR3 sequence is 11 residues long. Trimming removed 8 bases from V and 5 bases from J, with 9 bases in between. Looked up from germline, CDR1 is SEHNR and CDR2 is FQNEAQ (reference sequence).

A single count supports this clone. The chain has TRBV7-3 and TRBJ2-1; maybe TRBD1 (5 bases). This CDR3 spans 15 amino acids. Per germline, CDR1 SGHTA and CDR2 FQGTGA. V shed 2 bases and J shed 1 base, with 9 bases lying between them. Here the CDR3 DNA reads TGTGCCAGCAGCTTAGGGTCAGGGTCCTACAATGAGCAGTTCTTC. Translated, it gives CASSLGSGSYNEQFF.

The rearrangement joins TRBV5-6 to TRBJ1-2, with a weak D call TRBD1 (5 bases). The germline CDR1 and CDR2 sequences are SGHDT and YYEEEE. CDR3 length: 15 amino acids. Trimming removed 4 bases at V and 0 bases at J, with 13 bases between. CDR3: CASSPLQGANYGYTF. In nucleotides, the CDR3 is TGTGCCAGCAGCCCCCTTCAGGGAGCTAACTATGGCTACACCTTC.

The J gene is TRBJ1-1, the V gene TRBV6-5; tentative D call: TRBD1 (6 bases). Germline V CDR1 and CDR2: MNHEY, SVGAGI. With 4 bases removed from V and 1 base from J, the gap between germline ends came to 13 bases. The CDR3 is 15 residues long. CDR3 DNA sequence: TGTGCCAGCAGTTTAGAAGGGGGAACGAACACTGAAGCTTTCTTT. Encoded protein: CASSLEGGTNTEAFF.